This is a list of T cell receptor beta chains from one sample in a study of metastatic and nonmetastatic thyroid tumors. Using MiXCR, TCRdb re-called clones from the PCR reads. The sample has around 20,000 clones, 27% seen once. What was sequenced was blood. The receptors originated from a female donor with papillary thyroid cancer or a benign thyroid nodule (not recorded which). Some clones in this sample may be carry-over from other donors' samples. Both conserved end residues are part of each CDR3. D genes are given only for firm matches. Part of the rows lack a size; the others show once, few, many or a class for expanded clones.

>NA|NA|TRBV5-1|TRBJ2-6
CASSLAGRGSSWANVLTF
TGCGCCAGCAGCTTAGCGGGCAGAGGTAGCTCTTGGGCCAACGTCCTGACTTTC
>NA|NA|TRBV11-3|TRBJ1-3
CASSLMTSSGNTIYF
TGTGCCAGCAGCTTGATGACCAGCTCTGGAAACACCATATATTTT
>NA|many|TRBV7-2|TRBJ2-3
CASSPQGPTDTQYF
TGTGCCAGCAGCCCTCAGGGACCGACAGATACGCAGTATTTT
>NA|many|TRBV9|TRBJ2-1
CASSPRTDMQFF
TGTGCCAGCAGCCCCAGGACAGATATGCAGTTCTTC
>NA|many|TRBV27|TRBJ2-4
CASSLTPQNIQYF
TGTGCCAGCAGTTTAACTCCCCAAAACATTCAGTACTTC
>TRBD1|few|TRBV28|TRBJ1-1
CASSFGQAEAFF
TGTGCCAGCAGTTTTGGACAGGCAGAAGCTTTCTTT
>TRBD2|NA|TRBV14|TRBJ2-7
CANSQYCGGYEQYF
TGTGCCAACAGCCAATACTGCGGGGGCTACGAGCAGTACTTC
>NA|once|TRBV20-1|TRBJ1-5
CSASSGERNQPQHF
TGCAGTGCTAGTTCGGGGGAACGCAATCAGCCCCAGCATTTT
>TRBD1|NA|TRBV4-3|TRBJ1-2
CASSQDIRGGGYTF
TGCGCCAGCAGCCAAGATATCAGGGGGGGTGGCTACACCTTC
>NA|medium-sized|TRBV15|TRBJ2-7
CATSRESGEQYF
TGTGCCACCAGCAGAGAGTCCGGCGAGCAGTACTTC
>NA|NA|TRBV29-1|TRBJ1-1
CSVERNEAFF
TGCAGCGTTGAGAGGAATGAAGCTTTCTTT
>NA|many|TRBV7-3|TRBJ2-1
CASSSGLPSDEQFF
TGTGCCAGCAGCTCAGGCCTTCCGAGCGATGAGCAGTTCTTC
>NA|medium-sized|TRBV6-4|TRBJ2-5
CASSEAEQETQYF
TGTGCCAGCAGTGAAGCGGAGCAAGAGACCCAGTACTTC
>TRBD2|NA|TRBV20-1|TRBJ2-7
CSATPSGRTYEQYF
TGCAGTGCTACCCCTAGCGGGAGGACCTACGAGCAGTACTTC
>NA|few|TRBV6-1|TRBJ1-1
CASSVHRAPGTEAFF
TGTGCCAGCAGCGTGCACAGGGCCCCAGGGACTGAAGCTTTCTTT
>TRBD2|few|TRBV6-1|TRBJ2-1
CASSPGLAGVGEQFF
TGTGCCAGCAGTCCGGGACTAGCGGGGGTGGGTGAGCAGTTCTTC
>NA|many|TRBV3-1|TRBJ1-2
CANSQDGGPYGYTF
TGTGCCAACAGCCAAGACGGCGGTCCCTATGGCTACACCTTC
>TRBD2|many|TRBV11-1|TRBJ2-2
CASSSSVRLAVPGELFF
TGTGCCAGCAGCTCCTCCGTCCGACTAGCGGTTCCCGGGGAGCTGTTTTTT
>NA|NA|TRBV6-1|TRBJ1-2
CASRGRGIDYGYTF
TGTGCCAGCAGGGGGCGGGGGATAGACTATGGCTACACCTTC
>NA|few|TRBV28|TRBJ1-1
CASSLMLGGIGTFF
TGTGCCAGCAGTTTAATGCTGGGAGGGATAGGAACTTTCTTT
>NA|NA|TRBV6-1|TRBJ1-5
CASSDSWTARPQHF
TGTGCCAGCAGTGACTCTTGGACCGCCCGTCCCCAGCATTTT
>NA|once|TRBV7-6|TRBJ2-5
CASSLEAAGGGDTQYF
TGTGCCAGCAGCTTAGAAGCCGCCGGGGGAGGAGACACCCAGTACTTC
>NA|once|TRBV5-5|TRBJ1-2
CASSLVAGPNYGYTF
TGTGCCAGCAGCTTGGTAGCCGGACCTAACTATGGCTACACCTTC
>NA|NA|TRBV7-8|TRBJ1-3
CASSSSLSLSGNTIYF
TGTGCCAGCAGCTCCTCCCTCAGCCTCTCTGGAAACACCATATATTTT
>NA|NA|TRBV30|TRBJ2-7
CAWSVRGSYEQYF
TGTGCCTGGAGTGTAAGGGGGTCCTACGAGCAGTACTTC
>NA|NA|TRBV5-6|TRBJ2-7
CASQNLYEQYF
TGTGCCAGCCAGAACCTCTACGAGCAGTACTTC
>TRBD1|NA|TRBV6-2/TRBV6-3|TRBJ2-7
CASSYSGGQGSYEQYF
TGTGCCAGCAGTTACTCGGGAGGACAGGGATCCTACGAGCAGTACTTC
>TRBD1|few|TRBV25-1|TRBJ2-5
CSSSESDRGQGETHYF
TGTTCCAGCAGTGAATCGGACAGGGGGCAGGGGGAGACCCATTACTTC